These T cell receptor beta chains were read from a single sample in a study of T cells after yellow fever vaccination. TCRdb fed the 5' RACE reads into MiXCR, producing one record per CDR3 protein. The profile shows about 310,000 distinct CDR3 sequences, roughly 4% of them singletons. The starting material was PBMCs, obtained on the day of the yellow fever booster vaccination. The receptors here all came from a man between 18 and 29 years old who received the YFV17D yellow fever vaccine. The CDR3 runs from the conserved cysteine through the conserved F or W. The D gene is left open where the match is weak. A clone size is listed for some rows: how often the clone was seen (once, few, many), or a class if it is expanded.

v_call	clone_size	d_call	j_call	cdr3_aa	cdr3_nt
TRBV2	few	TRBD2	TRBJ2-2	CASKGGGTNTGELFF	TGTGCCAGCAAGGGCGGGGGGACGAACACCGGGGAGCTGTTTTTT
TRBV5-6	few	.	TRBJ2-7	CASSTTISYEQYF	TGTGCCAGCAGTACGACTATCTCCTACGAGCAGTACTTC
TRBV5-1	.	TRBD2	TRBJ2-3	CASSQNGLAGGYTQYF	TGCGCCAGCAGCCAGAATGGACTAGCGGGGGGATATACGCAGTATTTT
TRBV19	.	.	TRBJ1-5	CASSILGSDQPQHF	TGTGCCAGTAGTATACTAGGGTCCGATCAGCCCCAGCATTTT
TRBV6-5	many	TRBD1	TRBJ2-5	CASRETGGQETQYF	TGTGCCAGCAGGGAGACAGGGGGCCAAGAGACCCAGTACTTC
TRBV12-3/TRBV12-4	.	.	TRBJ2-3	CASSSRWAQYF	TGTGCCAGCAGTTCGCGCTGGGCGCAGTATTTT
TRBV28	many	.	TRBJ2-5	CASSVVQETQYF	TGTGCCAGCAGTGTAGTCCAAGAGACCCAGTACTTC
TRBV20-1	many	TRBD1	TRBJ1-4	CSSPDRFNEKLFF	TGCAGCTCCCCGGACAGGTTTAATGAAAAACTGTTTTTT
TRBV3-1	few	.	TRBJ2-6	CASSQGYRDIFRPGANVLTF	TGTGCCAGCAGCCAAGGGTACCGGGACATATTCAGACCTGGGGCCAACGTCCTGACTTTC
TRBV5-1	few	.	TRBJ1-2	CASRLTRYAYGYTF	TGCGCCAGCAGACTGACACGATACGCCTATGGCTACACCTTC
TRBV2	many	TRBD2	TRBJ2-3	CASTRLAGHTDTQYF	TGTGCCAGCACCCGACTAGCGGGGCACACAGATACGCAGTATTTT
TRBV30	few	.	TRBJ2-2	CAWNRQSTGELFF	TGTGCCTGGAACCGACAGTCCACCGGGGAGCTGTTTTTT
TRBV30	.	.	TRBJ1-1	CAWSVPALNTEAFF	TGTGCCTGGAGTGTCCCGGCGCTTAACACTGAAGCTTTCTTT
TRBV5-1	many	.	TRBJ1-2	CASSENRDGYTF	TGCGCCAGCAGCGAAAACAGGGACGGCTACACCTTC
TRBV5-3	.	TRBD2	TRBJ2-5	CARSVVAGGGLETQYF	TGTGCCAGAAGCGTCGTAGCGGGGGGGGGACTTGAGACCCAGTACTTC
TRBV5-1	.	.	TRBJ2-1	CASSLDPRNEQFF	TGCGCCAGCAGCTTGGACCCACGGAATGAGCAGTTCTTC
TRBV7-6	.	TRBD2	TRBJ2-7	CASSRGVQDEQYF	TGTGCCAGCAGCCGGGGGGTGCAGGACGAGCAGTACTTC
TRBV5-1	.	.	TRBJ2-2	CASRRNLNTGELFF	TGCGCCAGCAGAAGAAATCTGAACACCGGGGAGCTGTTTTTT
TRBV4-2	many	.	TRBJ2-6	CASSQEPRGGLGANVLTF	TGTGCCAGCAGCCAGGAGCCCAGGGGGGGGCTTGGGGCCAACGTCCTGACTTTC
TRBV7-2	few	.	TRBJ1-2	CASSKGQQNGYTF	TGTGCCAGCAGCAAGGGGCAGCAGAATGGCTACACCTTC
TRBV12-3/TRBV12-4	.	TRBD2	TRBJ2-3	CASRIAGGGTDTQYF	TGTGCCAGCAGGATAGCGGGGGGCGGCACAGATACGCAGTATTTT
TRBV4-1	few	.	TRBJ1-2	CASSLSPPGTNYGYTF	TGCGCCAGCAGCCTCAGCCCTCCAGGGACTAACTATGGCTACACCTTC
TRBV7-3	many	.	TRBJ2-6	CASSLTSGASGANVLTF	TGTGCCAGCAGCCTGACCTCAGGGGCCTCTGGGGCCAACGTCCTGACTTTC
TRBV5-1	.	.	TRBJ2-1	CASSLAGDSRYNEQFF	TGCGCCAGCAGCTTGGCGGGAGACAGTCGGTACAATGAGCAGTTCTTC
TRBV7-2	many	.	TRBJ2-7	CASSTQGYEQYF	TGTGCCAGCAGCACACAGGGCTACGAGCAGTACTTC
TRBV21-1	many	.	TRBJ2-5	CASSKVAGGQLLSTQYF	TGTGCCAGCAGCAAAGTAGCAGGGGGACAGTTACTATCGACCCAGTACTTC
TRBV20-1	many	.	TRBJ2-5	CSALGWGQETQYF	TGCAGTGCTCTAGGGTGGGGGCAGGAGACCCAGTACTTC
TRBV7-9	.	TRBD1	TRBJ2-2	CASSSGQGAPITGELFF	TGTGCCAGCAGCTCCGGACAGGGGGCGCCGATCACCGGGGAGCTGTTTTTT
TRBV19	.	.	TRBJ2-1	CASRPGDLTYNEQFF	TGTGCCAGTAGGCCAGGGGACTTAACCTACAATGAGCAGTTCTTC
TRBV24-1	few	.	TRBJ2-2	CAAGDSGELFF	TGTGCCGCAGGGGATTCCGGGGAGCTGTTTTTT
TRBV5-1	few	TRBD1	TRBJ1-2	CASSHGTASYSYGYTF	TGCGCCAGCAGCCACGGGACAGCTTCGTACTCCTATGGCTACACCTTC